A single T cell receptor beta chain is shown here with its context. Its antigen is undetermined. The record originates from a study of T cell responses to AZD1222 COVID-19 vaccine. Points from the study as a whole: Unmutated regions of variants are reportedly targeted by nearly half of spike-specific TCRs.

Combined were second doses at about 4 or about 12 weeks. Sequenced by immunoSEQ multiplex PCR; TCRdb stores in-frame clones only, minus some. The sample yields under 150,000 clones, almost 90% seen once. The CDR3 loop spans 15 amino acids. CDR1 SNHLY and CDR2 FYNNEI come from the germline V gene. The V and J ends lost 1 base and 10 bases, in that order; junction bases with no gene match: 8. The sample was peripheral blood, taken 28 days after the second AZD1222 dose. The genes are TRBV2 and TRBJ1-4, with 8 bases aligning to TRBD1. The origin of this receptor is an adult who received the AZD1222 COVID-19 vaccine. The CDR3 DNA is TGTGCCAGCAGTGAAGAGGGGACAGGCGGGGGAAAACTGTTTTTT. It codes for CASSEEGTGGGKLFF.